This is a list of T cell receptor beta chains from one sample in a study of monozygotic twins with inflammatory bowel disease. TCRdb re-called the 5' RACE reads, yielding one record per CDR3 amino acid sequence without DNA. Here the sample table reports fewer than 150,000 distinct CDR3 sequences. The specimen sequenced was blood. Source of these receptors: a human donor with ulcerative colitis or Crohn's disease, or a healthy co-twin of an affected twin (not recorded which). CDR3s include the opening cysteine and the closing phenylalanine or tryptophan. The order of the fields is V gene, J gene, CDR3 protein.

v_call: TRBV12-3/TRBV12-4; j_call: TRBJ2-7; cdr3_aa: CASSRGQILYEQYF
v_call: TRBV11-2; j_call: TRBJ2-1; cdr3_aa: CASSLVGGLAGGYNEQFF
v_call: TRBV20-1; j_call: TRBJ2-5; cdr3_aa: CSARASGETQYF
v_call: TRBV24-1; j_call: TRBJ2-3; cdr3_aa: CATSDLGPWTSGGVGTDTQYF
v_call: TRBV7-9; j_call: TRBJ1-2; cdr3_aa: CASSPPGTGLSRGYTF
v_call: TRBV12-3/TRBV12-4; j_call: TRBJ2-7; cdr3_aa: CASSFVGGSYEQYF
v_call: TRBV7-2; j_call: TRBJ2-7; cdr3_aa: CASSSSRIYEQYF
v_call: TRBV27; j_call: TRBJ1-1; cdr3_aa: CASGTDRGRTRAEAFF
v_call: TRBV12-3/TRBV12-4; j_call: TRBJ2-7; cdr3_aa: CASSPDSYEQYF
v_call: TRBV9; j_call: TRBJ2-1; cdr3_aa: CASSVGATPLDEQFF
v_call: TRBV24-1; j_call: TRBJ2-3; cdr3_aa: CATSDSGQDTDTQYF
v_call: TRBV27; j_call: TRBJ1-1; cdr3_aa: CASSSLEGRGTEAFF
v_call: TRBV12-3/TRBV12-4; j_call: TRBJ1-2; cdr3_aa: CASSLAPLGFGYGYTF
v_call: TRBV9; j_call: TRBJ2-3; cdr3_aa: CASSVWGSTDTQYF
v_call: TRBV20-1; j_call: TRBJ2-7; cdr3_aa: CSPRPPQRPSYEQYF
v_call: TRBV5-1; j_call: TRBJ2-7; cdr3_aa: CASSGGTGDTYEQYF
v_call: TRBV20-1; j_call: TRBJ2-4; cdr3_aa: CSARGSTVNKNIQYF
v_call: TRBV7-9; j_call: TRBJ2-2; cdr3_aa: CASSPGQILTGELFF
v_call: TRBV20-1; j_call: TRBJ1-1; cdr3_aa: CSAHPGANTEAFF
v_call: TRBV11-2; j_call: TRBJ1-5; cdr3_aa: CASSFRLTGGRGNQPQHF